One sample yielded the 19 T cell receptor beta chains listed below, sequenced in a study of glioma-infiltrating T cells. Amplification of TCR alpha and beta CDR3 regions from RNA used iRepertoire nested multiplex PCR. TCRdb analysed the multiplex PCR reads with MiXCR anew, one entry per CDR3 protein. Seen here are about 89,000 distinct CDR3 sequences, under 30% observed once, and the top ten hold 6.7%. Sequencing input: glioma tissue, nonneoplastic brain tissue, or PBMCs (not recorded which). The receptors were gathered from a human donor with low-grade glioma or glioblastoma, undergoing nonglioma brain surgery, or in good health (not recorded which).

By sample share, this clonotype is medium-sized. The chain links TRBV6-2 or TRBV6-3 to TRBJ2-3, with a tentative D call TRBD1 (6 bases). CDR1 is MNHEY, CDR2 SVGEGT, per germline. The CDR3 contains 15 residues. V gave up 2 bases and J gave up 1 base, with 10 bases separating them. The CDR3 coding sequence is TGTGCCAGCAGTTACCCGAGACAGGGCACAGATACGCAGTATTTT. Protein sequence: CASSYPRQGTDTQYF.

This clonotype has ten or more counts. The chain employs TRBV7-9 and TRBJ2-3, with D hard to call. V was shortened by 5 bases and J by 2 bases, with 2 bases between the two germline ends. Germline loops: CDR1 SEHNR, CDR2 FQNEAQ (reference sequence). The CDR3 loop spans 11 amino acids. CDR3 sequence (DNA): TGTGCCAGCAGCACCACAGATACGCAGTATTTT. It encodes CASSTTDTQYF.

In this sample, this clonotype turned up many times. The chain joins TRBV6-1 to TRBJ2-2; D possibly corresponds to TRBD2 (6 bases). The CDR3 runs to 14 residues. Germline lookup yields CDR1 MNHNS and CDR2 SASEGT. The ends were cut back, 6 bases at V and 3 bases at J, with 11 bases in the middle. Written as DNA, the CDR3 is TGTGCCAGCAGATCGGGAGTGGACACCGGGGAGCTGTTTTTT. Protein sequence: CASRSGVDTGELFF.

The chain carries TRBV12-3 or TRBV12-4 and TRBJ2-7; TRBD2 matches at 10 bases. The length of the CDR3 is 15 residues. The trim removed 2 bases at V and 5 bases at J, leaving 6 bases unmatched. Here the CDR3 DNA reads TGTGCCAGCAGTTTAATGAGCGGGAGGGACGACGAGCAGTACTTC. Its translation is CASSLMSGRDDEQYF.

This clonotype has at least ten counts. The rearrangement joins TRBV2 to TRBJ1-5, with a possible D match to TRBD1 (5 bases). The V end lost 6 bases, the J end lost 4 bases, and 10 bases lay between the germline ends. This CDR3 is 13 amino acids long. Germline V gene sequence: CDR1 SNHLY, CDR2 FYNNEI. CDR3 residues: CASRRDRNQPQHF. The CDR3 nucleotides are TGTGCCAGCAGGAGAGACAGAAATCAGCCCCAGCATTTT.

Concerning this clonotype: A single base separates this from a much larger clone, so it may be a read error. V is TRBV11-2 and J is TRBJ1-2; no firm D call. Germline CDR1 is SGHAT and CDR2 is FQNNGV. This CDR3 is built from 17 residues. As DNA, the CDR3 is TGTGCCGGCAGCTTAGAGGACTCACTCGTTCCTAACTATGGCTACACCTTC. This translates into CAGSLEDSLVPNYGYTF. Based on the CDR3 plus reference TRBV11-2 and TRBJ1-2, the full variable domain is EAGVAQSPRYKIIEKRQSVAFWCNPISGHATLYWYQQILGQGPKLLIQFQNNGVVDDSQLPKDRFSAERLKGVDSTLKIQPAKLEDSAVYLCAGSLEDSLVPNYGYTFGSGTRLTVV.

There are a few counts of this clonotype. The J gene is TRBJ1-5, the V gene TRBV24-1; 9 bases map to TRBD1. The CDR3 has 17 residues. V lost 9 bases, J lost 5 bases, and 16 bases stayed unmatched. Germline V gene data show CDR1 as KGHDR and CDR2 as SFDVKD. The CDR3 region is CATLHPYSGQGYQPQHF. The CDR3 nucleotides read TGTGCCACCCTTCATCCCTATTCGGGACAGGGATATCAGCCCCAGCATTTT.

As concerns this clonotype: A much larger clone differs by one base, so this may be a read error. The chain combines TRBV6-1 with TRBJ1-1; 7 positions agree with TRBD1. This CDR3 comprises 16 residues. Germline CDR1 MNHNS, CDR2 SASEGT. The V segment lost 6 bases and the J segment 4 bases; nucleotides outside the gene matches: 14. This chain's CDR3 is CASSQNKTGLATEAFF. CDR3 in DNA: TGTGCCAGCAGCCAAAATAAGACAGGGCTCGCCACTGAAGCTTTCTTT.

Details on this clonotype: A clone one base away is much larger, so this may be a read error. This chain links TRBV5-4 with TRBJ1-2; possibly TRBD1 for D (5 bases). The CDR3 extends over 15 amino acids. CDR1 is SGHNT and CDR2 is YYREEE in the germline V gene (reference sequence). The CDR3 region is CASTRKPGPDYVYTF. The CDR3 DNA reads TGTGCCAGCACCCGAAAACCGGGACCCGACTATGTCTACACCTTC.

Many counts were recorded for this clonotype. The chain carries TRBV20-1 and TRBJ2-3, with D possibly TRBD2 on 6 matching bases. V gave up 0 bases and J gave up 1 base, with 11 bases separating them. CDR1 DFQATT and CDR2 SNEGSKA come from the germline V gene (reference sequence). There are 15 residues in the CDR3. The CDR3 loop reads CSARDGTQGTDTQYF. The CDR3, as DNA: TGCAGTGCTAGAGACGGGACTCAGGGCACAGATACGCAGTATTTT.

This clonotype was observed many times. The rearrangement uses TRBV6-1 and TRBJ2-5; D might be TRBD2 (6 bases). The ends were cut back, 5 bases at V and 1 base at J, with 14 bases in the middle. The CDR3 is 15 amino acids. The germline V gene has CDR1 MNHNS and CDR2 SASEGT. CDR3 nucleotide sequence: TGTGCCAGCAGTCAACGCCGGACTACCCAAGAGACCCAGTACTTC. It is translated as CASSQRRTTQETQYF.

This clonotype was seen many times. The rearrangement links TRBV10-1 to TRBJ2-3; D unclear. Germline V lookup: CDR1 WNHNN, CDR2 SYGVQD (reference sequence). CDR3 length: 14 amino acids. Trimming took 0 bases from V and 4 from J, leaving 8 bases between them. The CDR3 sequence is CASSESAGSDTQYF. The CDR3, as DNA: TGCGCCAGCAGTGAGTCGGCTGGTTCAGATACGCAGTATTTT.

On this clonotype itself: Compared with germline, one end of the junction differs, possibly owing to a read error. V is TRBV18 and J is TRBJ2-5; 12 bases line up with TRBD2. The CDR3 consists of 15 residues. Germline V gene sequence: CDR1 KGHSH, CDR2 LQKENI. This chain's CDR3 is CASSPETSGGETKYF. CDR3 DNA: TGTGCCAGCTCACCAGAGACTAGCGGGGGAGAGACCAAGTACTTC.

This clonotype was observed many times. The chain combines TRBV12-3 or TRBV12-4 with TRBJ1-5; no clear D gene. V lost 6 bases, J lost 9 bases, and 12 bases lay in between. This CDR3 spans 12 amino acids. DNA for the CDR3: TGTGCCAGCAGCTCAGGCGGAGTGCCCCAGCATTTT. Translating gives CASSSGGVPQHF.

A few counts support this clonotype. This chain uses TRBV2 with TRBJ2-3; D perhaps matches TRBD2 (5 bases). The CDR3 contains 14 residues. V was clipped by 1 base and J by 8 bases, with 13 bases between them. Germline V CDR1 and CDR2: SNHLY, FYNNEI. Here the CDR3 reads CASSEVNRGSTQYF. In nucleotides, the CDR3 is TGTGCCAGCAGTGAAGTAAATCGTGGGAGTACGCAGTATTTT.

This clonotype was detected ten times or more. V is TRBV24-1 and J is TRBJ2-1, with D hard to call. V was clipped by 5 bases and J by 1 base, with 5 bases between them. Germline lookup yields CDR1 KGHDR and CDR2 SFDVKD. The CDR3 contains 13 residues. DNA for the CDR3: TGTGCCACCAGTGGTACATCCTACAATGAGCAGTTCTTC. Translated, it gives CATSGTSYNEQFF.

This clonotype was detected only a few times. The V call is TRBV5-1, the J call TRBJ1-2; D remains unclear. The germline V gene has CDR1 SGHRS and CDR2 YFSETQ. There are 14 residues in the CDR3. V lost 1 base, J lost 1 base, and 8 bases lay in between. The CDR3, as DNA: TGCGCCAGCAGCTTGACTGTCAATAACTATGGCTACACCTTC. This codes for CASSLTVNNYGYTF.

This clonotype was seen ten or more times. The rearrangement uses TRBV20-1 and TRBJ2-3, with TRBD1 as a possible D gene (6 bases). CDR3 size: 13 residues. Germline CDR1 reads DFQATT; CDR2 reads SNEGSKA (reference sequence). V was cut by 5 bases and J by 4 bases, with 13 bases left in between. The CDR3 reads CSAGGSGADTQYF. The CDR3 DNA sequence: TGCAGTGCTGGAGGCTCAGGGGCAGATACGCAGTATTTT.

The chain has TRBV7-9 and TRBJ1-1; D remains unclear. Germline lookup yields CDR1 SEHNR and CDR2 FQNEAQ (reference sequence). V lost 0 bases to trimming and J lost 4 bases, with 15 bases between them. The CDR3 contains 16 residues. The CDR3, as DNA: TGTGCCAGCAGCTTAGCCATGGTCAGGCCAGGCACTGAAGCTTTCTTT. Translation gives CASSLAMVRPGTEAFF.